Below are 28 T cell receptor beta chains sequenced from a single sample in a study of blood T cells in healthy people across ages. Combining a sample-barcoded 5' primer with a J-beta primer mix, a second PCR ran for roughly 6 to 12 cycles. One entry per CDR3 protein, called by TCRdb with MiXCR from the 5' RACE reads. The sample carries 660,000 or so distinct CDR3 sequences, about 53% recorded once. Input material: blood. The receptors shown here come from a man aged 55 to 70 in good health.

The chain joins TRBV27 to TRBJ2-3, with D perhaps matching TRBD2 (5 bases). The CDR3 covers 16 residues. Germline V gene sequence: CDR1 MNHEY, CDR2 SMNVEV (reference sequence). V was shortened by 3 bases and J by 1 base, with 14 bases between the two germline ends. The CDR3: CASSFEGTYGTDTQYF. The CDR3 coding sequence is TGTGCCAGCAGTTTTGAGGGTACCTATGGCACAGATACGCAGTATTTT.

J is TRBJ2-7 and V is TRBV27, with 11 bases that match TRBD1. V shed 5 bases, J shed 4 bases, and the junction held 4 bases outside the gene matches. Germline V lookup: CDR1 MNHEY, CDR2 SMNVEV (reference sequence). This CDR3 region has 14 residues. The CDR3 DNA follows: TGTGCCAGCAGTCGGACAGGGGGCCGTTACGAGCAGTACTTC. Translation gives CASSRTGGRYEQYF.

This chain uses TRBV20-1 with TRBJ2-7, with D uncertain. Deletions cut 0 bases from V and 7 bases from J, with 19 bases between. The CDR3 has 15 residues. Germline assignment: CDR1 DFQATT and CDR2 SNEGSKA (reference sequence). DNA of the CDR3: TGCAGTGCTAGAGATATGGACGGACCCGTCGATGAGCAGTACTTC. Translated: CSARDMDGPVDEQYF.

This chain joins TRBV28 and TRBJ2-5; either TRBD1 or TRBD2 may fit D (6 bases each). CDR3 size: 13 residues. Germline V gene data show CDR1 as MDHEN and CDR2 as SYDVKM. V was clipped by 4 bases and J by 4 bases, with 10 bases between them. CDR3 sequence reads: CASSWGAGETQYF. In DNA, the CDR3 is TGTGCCAGCAGTTGGGGGGCAGGAGAGACCCAGTACTTC. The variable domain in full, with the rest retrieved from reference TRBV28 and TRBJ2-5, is DVKVTQSSRYLVKRTGEKVFLECVQDMDHENMFWYRQDPGLGLRLIYFSYDVKMKEKGDIPEGYSVSREKKERFSLILESASTNQTSMYLCASSWGAGETQYFGPGTRLLVL.

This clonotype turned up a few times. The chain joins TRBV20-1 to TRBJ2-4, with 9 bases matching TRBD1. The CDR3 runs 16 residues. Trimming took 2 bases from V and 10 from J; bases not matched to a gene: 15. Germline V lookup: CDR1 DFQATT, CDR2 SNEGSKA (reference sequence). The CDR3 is CSARRSTGQGPGIQYF. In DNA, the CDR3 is TGCAGTGCTAGAAGGTCGACAGGACAGGGGCCGGGGATTCAGTACTTC.

In DNA form, the CDR3 reads TGCGCCAGCAGTTCCGGGACTGCGGGGCATACGCAGTATTTT. Translated, it gives CASSSGTAGHTQYF. The V and J genes are TRBV10-2 and TRBJ2-3; D possibly corresponds to TRBD2 (6 bases). Germline CDR1 reads WSHSY; CDR2 reads SAAADI. The V gene lost 5 bases and the J gene lost 7 bases, with 16 bases spanning the gap. This CDR3 region has 14 residues.

CDR3 sequence: CASSLMGTGVNEQYF. The CDR3 nucleotides are TGTGCCAGCAGCTTAATGGGGACGGGAGTGAACGAGCAGTACTTC. The chain couples TRBV7-2 to TRBJ2-7, with a possible D match to TRBD2 (6 bases). The CDR3 runs 15 residues. The germline CDR1 and CDR2 sequences are SGHTA and FQGNSA. V was cut by 2 bases and J by 5 bases, with 16 bases left in between.

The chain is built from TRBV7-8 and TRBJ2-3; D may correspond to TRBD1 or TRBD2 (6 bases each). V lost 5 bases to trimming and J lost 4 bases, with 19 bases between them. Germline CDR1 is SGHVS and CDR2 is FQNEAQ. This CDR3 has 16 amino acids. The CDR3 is CASSPVGAGGPDTQYF. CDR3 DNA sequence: TGTGCCAGCAGCCCCGTGGGCGCCGGGGGCCCAGATACGCAGTATTTT.

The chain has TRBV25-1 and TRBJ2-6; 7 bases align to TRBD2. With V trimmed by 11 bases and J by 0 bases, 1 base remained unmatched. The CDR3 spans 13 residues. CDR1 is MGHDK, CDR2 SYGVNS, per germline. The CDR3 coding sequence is TGTGCCGCGGGGGACTCTGGGGCCAACGTCCTGACTTTC. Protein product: CAAGDSGANVLTF.

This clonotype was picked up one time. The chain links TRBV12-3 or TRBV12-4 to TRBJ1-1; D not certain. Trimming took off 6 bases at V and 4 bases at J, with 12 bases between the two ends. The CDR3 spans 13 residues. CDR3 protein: CASSQTEGTEAFF. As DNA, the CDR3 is TGTGCCAGCAGCCAAACGGAAGGCACTGAAGCTTTCTTT.

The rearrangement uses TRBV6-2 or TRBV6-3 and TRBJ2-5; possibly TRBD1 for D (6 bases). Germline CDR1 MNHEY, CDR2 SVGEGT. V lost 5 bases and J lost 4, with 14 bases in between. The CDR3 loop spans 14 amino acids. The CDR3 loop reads CASSAWTEGETQYF. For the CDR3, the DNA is TGTGCCAGCAGTGCGTGGACAGAGGGAGAGACCCAGTACTTC.

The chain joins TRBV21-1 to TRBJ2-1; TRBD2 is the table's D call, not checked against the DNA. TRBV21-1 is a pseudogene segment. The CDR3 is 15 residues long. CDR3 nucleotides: TGTGCCAGCAGCACCACTAGTCTGCTGGGACATGAGCAGTTCTTC. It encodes CASSTTSLLGHEQFF.

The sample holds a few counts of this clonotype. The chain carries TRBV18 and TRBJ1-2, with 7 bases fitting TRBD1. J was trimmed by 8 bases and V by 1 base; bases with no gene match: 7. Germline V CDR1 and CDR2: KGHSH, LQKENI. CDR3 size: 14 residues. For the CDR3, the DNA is TGTGCCAGCTCACCACTCCAGGGGGATGAGGGCTACACCTTC. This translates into CASSPLQGDEGYTF.

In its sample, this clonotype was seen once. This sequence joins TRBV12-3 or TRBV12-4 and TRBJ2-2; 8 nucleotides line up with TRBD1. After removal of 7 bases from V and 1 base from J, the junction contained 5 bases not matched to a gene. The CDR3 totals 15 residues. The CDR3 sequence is CASISGTGNTGELFF. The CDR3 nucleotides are TGTGCCAGCATCTCCGGGACAGGGAACACCGGGGAGCTGTTTTTT.

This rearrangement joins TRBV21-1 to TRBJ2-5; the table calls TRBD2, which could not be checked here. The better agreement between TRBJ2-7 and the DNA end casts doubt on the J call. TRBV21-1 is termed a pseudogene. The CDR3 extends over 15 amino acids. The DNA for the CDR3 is TGTGCCAGCAAATTGAACAAGGGTCCCTCCTACGAGCAGTACTTC. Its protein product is CASKLNKGPSYEQYF.

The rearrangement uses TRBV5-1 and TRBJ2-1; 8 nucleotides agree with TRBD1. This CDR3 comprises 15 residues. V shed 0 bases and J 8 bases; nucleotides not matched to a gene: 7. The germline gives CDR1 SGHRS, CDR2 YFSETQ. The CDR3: CASSLEQGAGDEQFF. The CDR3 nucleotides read TGCGCCAGCAGCTTGGAGCAGGGGGCTGGCGATGAGCAGTTCTTC.

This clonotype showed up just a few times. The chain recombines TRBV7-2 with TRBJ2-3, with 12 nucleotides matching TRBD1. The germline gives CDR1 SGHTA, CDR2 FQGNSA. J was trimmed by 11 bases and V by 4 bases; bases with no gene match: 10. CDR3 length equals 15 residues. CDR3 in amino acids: CASSSLGQGAVKQYF. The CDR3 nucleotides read TGTGCCAGCAGCTCCTTGGGACAGGGGGCAGTTAAGCAGTATTTT.

The CDR3 DNA follows: TGTGCCACCAGTGAGGGGGACGGCGGGAGGGAGACCCAGTACTTC. Residues: CATSEGDGGRETQYF. The chain combines TRBV24-1 with TRBJ2-7, with TRBD2 matching 8 bases. The assigned J gene may be wrong: the sequence end matches TRBJ2-5 better. The germline CDR1 and CDR2 sequences are KGHDR and SFDVKD. The CDR3 totals 15 residues.

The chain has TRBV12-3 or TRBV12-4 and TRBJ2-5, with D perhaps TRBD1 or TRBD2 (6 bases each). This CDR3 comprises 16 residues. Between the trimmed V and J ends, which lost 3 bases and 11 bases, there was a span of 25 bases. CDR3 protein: CASSFPPTRGKFGQYF. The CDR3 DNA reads TGTGCCAGCAGTTTCCCCCCGACTAGGGGGAAATTCGGGCAGTACTTC.

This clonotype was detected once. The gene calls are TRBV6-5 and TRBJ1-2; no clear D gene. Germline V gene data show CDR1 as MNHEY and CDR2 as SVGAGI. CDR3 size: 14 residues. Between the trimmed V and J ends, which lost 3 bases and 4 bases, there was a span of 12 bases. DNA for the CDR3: TGTGCCAGCAGTTATGACGAGGGCTCCTATGGCTACACCTTC. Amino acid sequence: CASSYDEGSYGYTF.

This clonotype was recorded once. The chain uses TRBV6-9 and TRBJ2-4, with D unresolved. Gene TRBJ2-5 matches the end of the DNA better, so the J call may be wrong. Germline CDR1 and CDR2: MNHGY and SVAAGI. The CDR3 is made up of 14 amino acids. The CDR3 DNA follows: TGTGCCAGCAGTTATAATCAAGGCGAAGAGACCCAGTACTTC. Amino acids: CASSYNQGEETQYF.

CDR3 nucleotide sequence: TGTGCCACCAGCAGAGATAACAAAGAGACCCAGTACTTC. Amino acids: CATSRDNKETQYF. The chain recombines TRBV15 with TRBJ2-5; no clear D gene. The CDR3 covers 13 residues. Looked up from germline, CDR1 is LNHNV and CDR2 is YYDKDF (reference sequence). V gave up 0 bases and J gave up 3 bases, with 5 bases separating them.

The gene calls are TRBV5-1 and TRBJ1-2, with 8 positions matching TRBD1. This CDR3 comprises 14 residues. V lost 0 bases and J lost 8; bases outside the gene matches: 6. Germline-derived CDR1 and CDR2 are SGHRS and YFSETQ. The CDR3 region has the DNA TGCGCCAGCAGCTTGGCCGGACAGGGTGAGGGCTACACCTTC. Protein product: CASSLAGQGEGYTF. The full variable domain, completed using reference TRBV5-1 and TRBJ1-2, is KAGVTQTPRYLIKTRGQQVTLSCSPISGHRSVSWYQQTPGQGLQFLFEYFSETQRNKGNFPGRFSGRQFSNSRSEMNVSTLELGDSALYLCASSLAGQGEGYTFGSGTRLTVV.

CDR3 DNA: TGCGCCAGCAGCCCTGGGACAGTTAGCACAGATACGCAGTATTTT. Its protein product is CASSPGTVSTDTQYF. This rearrangement joins TRBV5-1 to TRBJ2-3, with 7 bases aligning to TRBD1. This CDR3 has 15 amino acids. Trimming at V came to 4 bases and at J to 0 bases, leaving 5 bases not matched to a gene. Germline CDR1 SGHRS, CDR2 YFSETQ.

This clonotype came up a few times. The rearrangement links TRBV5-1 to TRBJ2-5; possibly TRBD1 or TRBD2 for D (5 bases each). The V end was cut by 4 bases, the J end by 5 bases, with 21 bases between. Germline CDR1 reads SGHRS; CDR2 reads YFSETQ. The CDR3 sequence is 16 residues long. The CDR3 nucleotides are TGCGCCAGCAGCCCCGTTGGCAGGGTACGCGGGGAGACCCAGTACTTC. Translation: CASSPVGRVRGETQYF.

The CDR3 is CASSRGGGSPDTQYF. CDR3 in DNA: TGTGCCAGCAGCCGCGGGGGGGGAAGTCCAGATACGCAGTATTTT. V and J are TRBV4-2 and TRBJ2-3; 9 bases are a match to TRBD2. The CDR3 sequence is 15 residues long. V lost 4 bases and J lost 4; bases outside the gene matches: 6. Germline CDR1 LGHNA, CDR2 YNFKEQ.

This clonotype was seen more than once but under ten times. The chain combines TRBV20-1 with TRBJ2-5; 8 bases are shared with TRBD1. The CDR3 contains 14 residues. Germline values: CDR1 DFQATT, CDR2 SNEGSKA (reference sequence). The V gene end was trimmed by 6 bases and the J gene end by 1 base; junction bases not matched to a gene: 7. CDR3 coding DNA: TGCAGTGCCTTTCTCGACAGGGGCCAAGAGACCCAGTACTTC. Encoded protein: CSAFLDRGQETQYF.

The CDR3 DNA reads TGTGCCAGCAGCCAGAGCGGGGGGGCCGGAGATACGCAGTATTTT. Amino acids: CASSQSGGAGDTQYF. The chain uses TRBV4-2 and TRBJ2-3, with 10 nucleotides matching TRBD2. The junction had 5 bases not matched to a gene; V was cut back by 3 bases and J by 5 bases. The CDR3 is made up of 15 amino acids. Germline CDR1 reads LGHNA; CDR2 reads YNFKEQ.